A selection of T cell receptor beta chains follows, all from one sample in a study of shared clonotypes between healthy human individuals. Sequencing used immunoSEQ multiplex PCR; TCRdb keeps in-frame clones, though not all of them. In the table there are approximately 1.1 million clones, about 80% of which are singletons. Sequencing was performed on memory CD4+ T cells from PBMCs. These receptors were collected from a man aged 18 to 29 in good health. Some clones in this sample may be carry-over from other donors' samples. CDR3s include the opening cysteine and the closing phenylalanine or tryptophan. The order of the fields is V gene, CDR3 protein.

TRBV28 CASSLWSGNGAFGYTF
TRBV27 CASSRWQENEKLFF
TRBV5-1 CASSLGHRLALEQFF
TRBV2 CASSGAGTDTQYF
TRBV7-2 CASSRDRTTYEQYF
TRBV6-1 CASRPGLKETQYF
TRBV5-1 CASSLGTGPAGRANVLTF
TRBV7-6 CASSLGEGDTQYF
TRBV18 CASSPSTGHSGNTIYF
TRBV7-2 CASSLVRGTDTQYF
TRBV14 CASSQDWSRKKQFF
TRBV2 CASSGPSGRETQYF
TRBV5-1 CASSPGQGNTEAFF
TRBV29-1 CSYRGGTEAFF
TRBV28 CASSLTGYKGYTF
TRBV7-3 CASSFTSGLSNEQFF
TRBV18 CASSPRGGQSSGNTIYF
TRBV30 CAWRQGAGNTIYF